The 27 T cell receptor beta chains in this list originate from one sample, sequenced in a study of T cell responses to AZD1222 COVID-19 vaccine. The assay was immunoSEQ multiplex PCR, and TCRdb's table has in-frame clones only and misses some. The sample carries around 150,000 clones, over 90% recorded once. The sequencing here drew on peripheral blood, taken on day 0 of AZD1222 vaccination. These receptors came from an adult in good health.

This chain links TRBV20-1 with TRBJ1-2; D ambiguous. In germline, CDR1 is DFQATT, CDR2 SNEGSKA (reference sequence). The length of the CDR3 is 10 residues. The V and J ends lost 5 bases and 8 bases respectively, with 9 bases between them. The CDR3 bases are TGCAGTGCTCCCGGACTCGGCTACACCTTC. Amino acids: CSAPGLGYTF.

In its sample, this clone was seen a few times. The chain has TRBV7-3 and TRBJ1-6, with D maybe TRBD1 (6 bases). Germline assignment: CDR1 SGHTA and CDR2 FQGTGA. The germline V and J ends were trimmed by 5 bases and 3 bases, with 14 bases remaining between them. The CDR3 consists of 16 residues. CDR3 amino acids: CASSPTGLNYNSPLHF. CDR3 coding DNA: TGTGCCAGCAGCCCCACAGGGTTAAACTATAATTCACCCCTCCACTTT.

This clone occurred once. This chain connects TRBV5-4 to TRBJ1-5; TRBD1 is a possible D gene (6 bases). The germline V gene has CDR1 SGHNT and CDR2 YYREEE (reference sequence). The CDR3 length is 15 residues. V was cut by 0 bases and J by 5 bases, with 12 bases left in between. The CDR3 spells CASSLEGEQDQPQHF. CDR3 nucleotide sequence: TGTGCCAGCAGCTTGGAGGGGGAGCAGGATCAGCCCCAGCATTTT.

The chain uses TRBV18 and TRBJ1-2, with 8 positions matching TRBD1. This CDR3 contains 15 residues. The V gene's germline CDR1 is KGHSH and CDR2 LQKENI. The trim removed 6 bases at V and 5 bases at J, leaving 11 bases unmatched. In DNA, the CDR3 is TGTGCCAGCTCGCCTGACGGGACAGGCGATTATGGCTACACCTTC. Its protein is CASSPDGTGDYGYTF.

The rearrangement links TRBV5-6 to TRBJ1-1; weak D call: TRBD1 (6 bases). The CDR3 runs to 14 residues. Germline CDR1 reads SGHDT; CDR2 reads YYEEEE. V lost 5 bases, J lost 2 bases, and 13 bases lay in between. DNA for the CDR3: TGTGCCAGCAGTCGGACAGACTTCAACACTGAAGCTTTCTTT. This sequence encodes CASSRTDFNTEAFF.

V gene TRBV19 combines with J gene TRBJ1-5, with D uncertain. Per germline, CDR1 LNHDA and CDR2 SQIVND (reference sequence). The CDR3 contains 12 residues. Trimming pared 7 bases from V and 6 bases from J, leaving 10 bases between. The CDR3 DNA reads as TGTGCCAGTACCAAGCGGGGTCAGCCCCAGCATTTT. The encoded protein is CASTKRGQPQHF.

J is TRBJ2-5 and V is TRBV7-7; TRBD2 matches at 12 bases. The CDR3 length is 13 residues. Per germline, CDR1 SSHAT and CDR2 FNYEAQ (reference sequence). V was pared by 8 bases and J by 4 bases, with 2 bases of the junction left unmatched. CDR3 in amino acids: CASGLAGSETQYF. The CDR3 DNA is TGTGCCAGCGGACTAGCGGGATCAGAGACCCAGTACTTC.

The rearrangement uses TRBV11-1 and TRBJ2-5; 7 nucleotides agree with TRBD1. This CDR3 is 13 amino acids long. CDR1 is SGHAT, CDR2 FQDESV, per germline (reference sequence). V gave up 5 bases and J gave up 4 bases; unmatched junction bases: 4. The CDR3 DNA sequence: TGTGCCAGCAGCCGAACAGGGGCAGAGACCCAGTACTTC. Amino acid sequence: CASSRTGAETQYF.

This clone was seen just once. The chain couples TRBV29-1 to TRBJ2-3; 11 bases map to TRBD1. This CDR3 spans 17 amino acids. V lost 6 bases, J lost 1 base, and 12 bases stayed unmatched. CDR1 is SQVTM and CDR2 is ANQGSEA in the germline V gene. In nucleotides, the CDR3 is TGCAGCGTGGACGGGTTCGGGACAGGGGGTGGCACAGATACGCAGTATTTT. Translation: CSVDGFGTGGGTDTQYF.

This sequence joins TRBV30 and TRBJ2-5; 12 nucleotides line up with TRBD2. Trimming at V came to 4 bases and at J to 5 bases, leaving 17 bases not matched to a gene. Germline loops: CDR1 GTSNPN, CDR2 SVGIG (reference sequence). The CDR3 has 18 amino acids. DNA of the CDR3: TGTGCCTGGACTCCCGGACTAGCGGGGACTCGACTAGGGGAGACCCAGTACTTC. Residues: CAWTPGLAGTRLGETQYF.

The J gene is TRBJ2-7, the V gene TRBV2; 11 bases are a match to TRBD1. Germline V CDR1 and CDR2: SNHLY, FYNNEI. J gave up 3 bases and V 3 bases, and 4 bases lay outside the gene matches. This CDR3 comprises 15 residues. The chain's CDR3 is CASSETGTGGYEQYF. CDR3 nucleotide sequence: TGTGCCAGCAGTGAGACCGGGACAGGGGGCTACGAGCAGTACTTC.

The rearrangement uses TRBV7-2 and TRBJ2-3; D ambiguous. Germline values: CDR1 SGHTA, CDR2 FQGNSA. The CDR3 consists of 11 residues. V was shortened by 10 bases and J by 2 bases, with 7 bases between the two germline ends. CDR3 sequence reads: CATTNTDTQYF. The CDR3 nucleotides are TGTGCCACGACAAACACAGATACGCAGTATTTT.

The chain joins TRBV25-1 to TRBJ2-3; TRBD2 matches 12 bases. CDR3 size: 15 residues. Trimming at V came to 2 bases and at J to 4 bases, leaving 1 base not matched to a gene. Germline lookup yields CDR1 MGHDK and CDR2 SYGVNS. In nucleotides, the CDR3 is TGTGCCAGCAGTGAACCTAGCGGGAGGGCAGATACGCAGTATTTT. Residues: CASSEPSGRADTQYF.

The rearrangement links TRBV7-2 to TRBJ2-1; D perhaps matches TRBD2 (7 bases). V was cut by 1 base and J by 9 bases, with 19 bases left in between. From germline, CDR1 is SGHTA and CDR2 FQGNSA. CDR3 length: 16 residues. CDR3 sequence (DNA): TGTGCCAGCAGCTTAGACGGGGCGGGGGCCACCCGTGAGCAGTTCTTC. As protein: CASSLDGAGATREQFF.

The J gene is TRBJ2-7, the V gene TRBV10-1; no definite D call. Germline CDR1 reads WNHNN; CDR2 reads SYGVQD (reference sequence). CDR3 length: 14 amino acids. V gave up 7 bases and J gave up 0 bases, with 13 bases separating them. CDR3 sequence: CASKFRESSYEQYF. CDR3 DNA sequence: TGCGCCAGCAAATTTAGAGAGAGCTCCTACGAGCAGTACTTC.

This clone was counted between two and nine times. In DNA form, the CDR3 reads TGTGCCAGCAGCCTAAGACAGGGGGCAACCTATAATTCACCCCTCCACTTT. It translates to CASSLRQGATYNSPLHF. The chain combines TRBV28 with TRBJ1-6, with TRBD1 matching over 10 bases. This CDR3 is built from 17 residues. The trim removed 6 bases at V and 2 bases at J, leaving 7 bases unmatched. The germline V gene encodes CDR1 MDHEN and CDR2 SYDVKM.

The chain employs TRBV3-1 (or the pseudogene TRBV3-2) and TRBJ1-2, with D hard to call. V gave up 1 base and J gave up 0 bases, with 0 bases separating them. This CDR3 spans 12 amino acids. The germline CDR1 and CDR2 sequences are LGHDT and YNNKEL (reference sequence). The CDR3 loop is CASSQANYGYTF. The CDR3, as DNA: TGTGCCAGCAGCCAAGCTAACTATGGCTACACCTTC.

This chain links TRBV6-1 with TRBJ1-1; D is possibly TRBD1 (6 bases). The CDR3 totals 14 residues. The germline gives CDR1 MNHNS, CDR2 SASEGT. V was shortened by 2 bases and J by 5 bases, with 12 bases between the two germline ends. The CDR3 DNA follows: TGTGCCAGCAGTGAAAAGGGGGGTAAGACTGAAGCTTTCTTT. It translates to CASSEKGGKTEAFF.

This clone has only one observation. The J gene is TRBJ1-6, the V gene TRBV3-1 (or the pseudogene TRBV3-2), with unresolved D. This CDR3 comprises 15 residues. The germline CDR1 and CDR2 sequences are LGHDT and YNNKEL (reference sequence). Trimming removed 5 bases from V and 9 bases from J, with 17 bases in between. The CDR3 coding sequence is TGTGCCAGCAGCGAATACCCCGCGGCTACTTCACCCCTCCACTTT. Its protein is CASSEYPAATSPLHF.

V usage is TRBV6-2 or TRBV6-3 and J usage is TRBJ2-3; no definite D call. The ends were cut back, 6 bases at V and 4 bases at J, with 8 bases in the middle. CDR1 is MNHEY and CDR2 is SVGEGT in the germline V gene. The CDR3 runs to 12 residues. CDR3: CASSYNADTQYF. CDR3 nucleotide sequence: TGTGCCAGCAGCTATAATGCAGATACGCAGTATTTT.

The chain employs TRBV15 and TRBJ1-4; 7 bases align to TRBD1. Germline V lookup: CDR1 LNHNV, CDR2 YYDKDF (reference sequence). V was pared by 8 bases and J by 0 bases, with 12 bases of the junction left unmatched. The CDR3 sequence is 17 residues long. CDR3 sequence: CATPAGTEYATNEKLFF. CDR3 DNA sequence: TGTGCCACCCCTGCCGGGACAGAATATGCAACTAATGAAAAACTGTTTTTT.

The CDR3 DNA sequence: TGTGCCAGCAGTTTCGGCCAGAAACTGTTTTTT. Translation: CASSFGQKLFF. The chain is built from TRBV28 and TRBJ1-4; D ambiguous. V was cut by 3 bases and J by 11 bases, with 7 bases left in between. Germline loops: CDR1 MDHEN, CDR2 SYDVKM. The CDR3 extends over 11 amino acids.

The V gene is TRBV6-2 or TRBV6-3, the J gene TRBJ1-1; the D is unclear. The V end lost 2 bases, the J end lost 5 bases, and 6 bases lay between the germline ends. This CDR3 region has 12 residues. Looked up from germline, CDR1 is MNHEY and CDR2 is SVGEGT. The CDR3 region has the DNA TGTGCCAGCAGTTACGTGGGAACTGAAGCTTTCTTT. Amino acids: CASSYVGTEAFF.

This clone appeared once. The chain links TRBV24-1 to TRBJ2-5; D may be TRBD1 or TRBD2 (7 bases each). Germline-derived CDR1 and CDR2 are KGHDR and SFDVKD. V dropped 9 bases and J dropped 5 bases, with 18 bases sitting between them. The CDR3 runs 14 residues. This chain's CDR3 is CATGTGEGGETQYF. The CDR3 DNA sequence: TGTGCCACCGGAACAGGGGAGGGAGGGGAGACCCAGTACTTC.

This chain links TRBV24-1 with TRBJ2-7; 7 bases are a match to TRBD1. After removal of 4 bases from V and 13 bases from J, the junction contained 9 bases not matched to a gene. CDR3 size: 12 residues. The germline V gene has CDR1 KGHDR and CDR2 SFDVKD. The CDR3 region has the DNA TGTGCCACCAGTGACACGACAGGGAGTAACTACTTC. The encoded protein is CATSDTTGSNYF.

This rearrangement joins TRBV6-1 to TRBJ1-5, with a possible D match to TRBD1 (6 bases). Germline lookup yields CDR1 MNHNS and CDR2 SASEGT. This CDR3 is built from 17 residues. Trimming took off 4 bases at V and 5 bases at J, with 21 bases between the two ends. CDR3 sequence: CASSVSPPGGADQPQHF. The CDR3 DNA sequence: TGTGCCAGCAGTGTCAGCCCCCCGGGGGGCGCAGATCAGCCCCAGCATTTT.

The V and J genes are TRBV27 and TRBJ1-5; a possible D gene is TRBD1 (5 bases). The germline V gene encodes CDR1 MNHEY and CDR2 SMNVEV (reference sequence). V was pared by 5 bases and J by 9 bases, with 20 bases between. The CDR3 extends over 15 amino acids. The CDR3 here is CASSPGDAVGRPQHF. The CDR3 bases are TGTGCCAGCAGTCCGGGGGACGCTGTAGGGCGGCCCCAGCATTTT.